The present T cell receptor beta chain was sequenced within a study of cytomegalovirus exposure and HLA in healthy donors. Germline V CDR1 and CDR2: SGHRS, YFSETQ. CDR3 size: 15 residues. The V and J ends lost 2 bases and 3 bases respectively, with 13 bases between them. Researchers ran the PCR with 60 Vbeta and 13 Jbeta primers. The data were produced by immunoSEQ multiplex PCR, yet TCRdb's version contains in-frame clones alone and is incomplete. Of more than 95,000 clones in the sample, less than 85% were seen once. Specimen: PBMCs. This TCR came from a man in his thirties or forties in good health and CMV-seropositive. The V and J genes are TRBV5-1 and TRBJ2-3, with TRBD2 as a possible D gene (6 bases). In DNA, the CDR3 is TGCGCCAGCAGCTTAGGGCAGGGACTGACAGATACGCAGTATTTT. Translation: CASSLGQGLTDTQYF.